The rows below give T cell receptor beta chains drawn from one sample of a study of monozygotic twins with cystic fibrosis. The assay was immunoSEQ multiplex PCR, and TCRdb's table has in-frame clones only and misses some. The sample contains around 34,000 clones, more than 85% of which appear only once. The specimen was blood. Every receptor here comes from a girl aged 2 to 9 with cystic fibrosis. Both conserved end residues are part of each CDR3. Size is stated for part of the rows, as once, few or many counts, or as a class when the clone is expanded.

>16|.|TRBV28
CASSYRLGGGSNEQYF
>13|.|TRBV5-4
CASSGTVNTEAFF
>13|.|TRBV5-1
CASSSPRGDEQFF
>15|.|TRBV18
CASSPGGFADTEAFF
>15|.|TRBV28
CASSSPTPMSTEAFF
>12|once|TRBV28
CASSSTSLEQYF
>17|once|TRBV7-8
CASSSPGVAGSYNEQFF
>15|.|TRBV5-6
CASSPGQAFNTEAFF
>13|.|TRBV9
CASSVGPNYEQYF
>14|.|TRBV2
CARPPGLGIDEQFF
>12|.|TRBV29-1
CSVPVAGYGYTF
>13|.|TRBV19
CASSPGTAYEQYF
>17|.|TRBV6-1
CASSELIQEGLVPEAFF
>13|.|TRBV6-6
CASSLRGDTEAFF
>14|.|TRBV7-9
CASSPQEDNSPLHF
>11|.|TRBV12-5
CASGFRGELFF
>15|.|TRBV7-8
CASSPRRDANYGYTF
>16|.|TRBV11-2
CASSFLDLGVRDEQYF
>19|.|TRBV7-2
CASSPQTSGSKGVQETQYF
>16|.|TRBV19
CATRPGHLEGGYGYTF
>16|.|TRBV18
CASSPSTSANQETQYF
>15|.|TRBV6-1
CASSLRQGAGNEQYF
>16|.|TRBV7-9
CASSPNAGTSAYEQFF
>19|.|TRBV27
CASSLLFRSGPPEIYEQYF
>15|.|TRBV15
CATSGGTGVYNEQFF
>14|.|TRBV6-1
CASSENGMKETQYF
>14|.|TRBV18
CASSSTGANYGYTF
>14|.|TRBV14
CASSHDIAGNEQFF
>12|.|TRBV19
CASSIGRTEAFF
>15|.|TRBV4-1
CASSQDEYGTYGYTF
>14|.|TRBV6-7
CASNRQGSNNEQFF
>16|.|TRBV27
CASSLKARRSSYEQYF
>15|few|TRBV27
CASSSFDGGNSPLHF
>15|.|TRBV7-9
CASSLAIGQGETQYF
>13|.|TRBV30
CAWSVGTNYGYTF
>14|.|TRBV27
CASSLSGPNTEAFF
>10|.|TRBV29-1
CSVDRDGYTF
>15|.|TRBV4-1
CASSQEGGTFGEQYF
>17|.|TRBV15
CATSRSGLVVDTGELFF
>15|.|TRBV19
CATRQGIANTGELFF
>14|.|TRBV10-3
CAISEGQVGEKLFF
>15|once|TRBV6-1
CASSSRDRGPYEQYF
>16|.|TRBV7-9
CASSLARGGGREKLFF
>11|.|TRBV18
CASSPTDTQYF
>14|.|TRBV25-1
CASSEGWAPSGYTF
>13|.|TRBV7-9
CASSSLGNTEAFF
>13|.|TRBV6-5
CASSYLRGSPLHF
>13|.|TRBV28
CASSPPGTGELFF
>13|.|TRBV6-5
CASRGGQFLEAFF
>13|.|TRBV30
CAWSVQGVGEAFF
>10|once|TRBV10-1
CARGTDEQFF
>13|.|TRBV4-2
CASSQFPSQVQYF
>15|once|TRBV7-8
CASSPTLISNQPQHF